This T cell receptor beta chain was found in a study of cytomegalovirus exposure and HLA in healthy donors. Study-level points and caveats: Productive status was seen about 90% or about 30% of the time for most TCR beta V segments in an earlier analysis. A missense DCLRE1C variant was associated with V- and J-gene trimming of TCR beta chains in a later analysis, and an independent cohort replicated the association.

For this clone: What it recognizes is unknown.

This CDR3 has 12 amino acids. V trimming: 7 bases; J trimming: 1 base; junction bases outside the gene matches: 3. From germline, CDR1 is SQVTM and CDR2 ANQGSEA. PCR used 60 Vbeta primers and 13 Jbeta primers. Some clones are missing from TCRdb's copy, which holds only in-frame ones; the method was immunoSEQ multiplex PCR. The table shows around 67,000 clones, with around 76% occurring only once. Sequencing used PBMCs. The rearrangement links TRBV29-1 to TRBJ1-1; TRBD1 aligns across 7 bases. The sequence derives from a woman aged 30 to 39 in good health and CMV-seropositive. The CDR3 loop is CSGNRGNTEAFF. DNA for the CDR3: TGCAGCGGAAACAGGGGGAACACTGAAGCTTTCTTT. Full variable domain (rest looked up from reference TRBV29-1 and TRBJ1-1): SAVISQKPSRDICQRGTSLTIQCQVDSQVTMMFWYRQQPGQSLTLIATANQGSEATYESGFVIDKFPISRPNLTFSTLTVSNMSPEDSSIYLCSGNRGNTEAFFGQGTRLTVV.